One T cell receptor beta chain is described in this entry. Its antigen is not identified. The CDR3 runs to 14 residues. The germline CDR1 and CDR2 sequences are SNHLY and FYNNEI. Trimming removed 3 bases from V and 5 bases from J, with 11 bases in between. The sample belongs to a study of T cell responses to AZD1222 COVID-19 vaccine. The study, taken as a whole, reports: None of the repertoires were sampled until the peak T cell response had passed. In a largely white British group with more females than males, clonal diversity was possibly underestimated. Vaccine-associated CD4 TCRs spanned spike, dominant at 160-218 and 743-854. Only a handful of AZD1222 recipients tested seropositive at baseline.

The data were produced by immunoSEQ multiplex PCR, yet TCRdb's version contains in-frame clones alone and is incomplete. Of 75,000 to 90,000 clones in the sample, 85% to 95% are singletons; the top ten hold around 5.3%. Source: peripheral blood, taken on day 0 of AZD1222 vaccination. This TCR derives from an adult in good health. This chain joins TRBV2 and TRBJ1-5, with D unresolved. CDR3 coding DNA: TGTGCCAGCAGTGAGGGTGGGAGGGATCAGCCCCAGCATTTT. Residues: CASSEGGRDQPQHF.